These 18 T cell receptor beta chains originate from one sample sequenced in a study of cytomegalovirus exposure and HLA in healthy donors. 13 Jbeta primers and 60 Vbeta primers were used for the PCR. TCRdb's table, derived via immunoSEQ multiplex PCR, lists solely in-frame clones and lacks some. The sample contains roughly 150,000 clones, approximately 70% of which appear only once. The sample comprised PBMCs. The receptors stem from a man aged 18 to 29 in good health and CMV-seropositive.

The rearrangement joins TRBV19 to TRBJ1-5; TRBD1 matches at 10 bases. V gave up 10 bases and J gave up 5 bases; unmatched junction bases: 8. Germline CDR1 LNHDA, CDR2 SQIVND (reference sequence). There are 14 residues in the CDR3. Here the CDR3 reads CATAAGTGDQPQHF. Written as DNA, the CDR3 is TGTGCCACTGCCGCCGGGACAGGGGATCAGCCCCAGCATTTT.

The genes are TRBV7-9 and TRBJ1-2; tentative D call: TRBD1 (5 bases). V was pared by 1 base and J by 5 bases, with 11 bases between. The CDR3 spans 14 residues. The germline V gene has CDR1 SEHNR and CDR2 FQNEAQ (reference sequence). For the CDR3, the DNA is TGTGCCAGCAGCTTAGAGTCAGGGAGGTATGGCTACACCTTC. Its protein product is CASSLESGRYGYTF.

The sample holds one count of this clone. This rearrangement joins TRBV5-1 to TRBJ1-1, with 10 bases matching TRBD1. The V segment lost 4 bases and the J segment 5 bases; nucleotides outside the gene matches: 8. CDR1 and CDR2 from the germline V gene are SGHRS and YFSETQ. The CDR3 loop spans 15 amino acids. The CDR3 coding sequence is TGCGCCAGCAGCCACCGACAGGGGGCCGGGACTGAAGCTTTCTTT. Its protein product is CASSHRQGAGTEAFF. Looking up the rest from reference TRBV5-1 and TRBJ1-1 gives the full variable domain: KAGVTQTPRYLIKTRGQQVTLSCSPISGHRSVSWYQQTPGQGLQFLFEYFSETQRNKGNFPGRFSGRQFSNSRSEMNVSTLELGDSALYLCASSHRQGAGTEAFFGQGTRLTVV.

This clone was picked up one time. The chain carries TRBV19 and TRBJ1-1; D ambiguous. From germline, CDR1 is LNHDA and CDR2 SQIVND (reference sequence). The CDR3 sequence is 13 residues long. V was pared by 4 bases and J by 10 bases, with 16 bases between. CDR3 in DNA: TGTGCCAGTAGTAGTTCAGACAAACTTGCAGCTTTCTTT. This codes for CASSSSDKLAAFF.

This chain joins TRBV6-1 and TRBJ2-4, with D tentatively TRBD1 (7 bases). Germline assignment: CDR1 MNHNS and CDR2 SASEGT. The CDR3 runs 18 residues. V was trimmed by 0 bases and J by 0 bases, leaving 15 bases between them. The CDR3 sequence: CASSEAEGQLLAKNIQYF. CDR3 sequence (DNA): TGTGCCAGCAGTGAAGCGGAGGGACAGCTCCTAGCCAAAAACATTCAGTACTTC.

The chain employs TRBV28 and TRBJ1-1; 7 bases fit TRBD1. V was pared by 7 bases and J by 1 base, with 6 bases of the junction left unmatched. Looked up from germline, CDR1 is MDHEN and CDR2 is SYDVKM. This CDR3 is built from 14 residues. Here the CDR3 reads CASTWDRQNTEAFF. CDR3 bases: TGTGCCAGCACCTGGGACAGACAGAACACTGAAGCTTTCTTT.

The rearrangement joins TRBV27 to TRBJ2-5; TRBD2 is a possible D gene (7 bases). Trimming took off 6 bases at V and 5 bases at J, with 16 bases between the two ends. Germline CDR1 reads MNHEY; CDR2 reads SMNVEV (reference sequence). The CDR3 sequence is 14 residues long. The CDR3 nucleotides are TGTGCCAGCAGGGGGGGGCTAGCGAGGGAGACCCAGTACTTC. Translation gives CASRGGLARETQYF.

This clone was seen a few times. The rearrangement links TRBV6-6 to TRBJ1-4; TRBD1 aligns across 11 bases. Looked up from germline, CDR1 is MNHNY and CDR2 is SVGAGI (reference sequence). Unmatched junction bases numbered 11, after V lost 7 bases and J lost 7 bases. The CDR3 covers 16 residues. CDR3 nucleotides: TGTGCCAGCAAACCGGACAGGGGGCGAGGTAGTGAAAAACTGTTTTTT. This codes for CASKPDRGRGSEKLFF.

This clone was counted only a few times. CDR3 sequence: CASSEYSNYGYTF. The CDR3 DNA follows: TGTGCCAGCAGTGAATATAGTAACTATGGCTACACCTTC. This chain uses TRBV6-1 with TRBJ1-2; D unresolved. With 2 bases removed from V and 1 base from J, the gap between germline ends came to 5 bases. Germline values: CDR1 MNHNS, CDR2 SASEGT. The CDR3 loop spans 13 amino acids.

This clone was observed a few times. The chain is built from TRBV9 and TRBJ2-2, with D maybe TRBD2 (5 bases). The CDR3 loop spans 18 amino acids. The germline V gene encodes CDR1 SGDLS and CDR2 YYNGEE. The V gene lost 3 bases and the J gene lost 6 bases, with 24 bases spanning the gap. CDR3 nucleotides: TGTGCCAGCAGCGACCCATCAAAGGGAGCGGAGTACGCCGGGGAGCTGTTTTTT. Translated: CASSDPSKGAEYAGELFF.

The chain recombines TRBV15 with TRBJ1-2; D is unclear. The CDR3 totals 14 residues. Germline CDR1 LNHNV, CDR2 YYDKDF (reference sequence). The V end lost 3 bases, the J end lost 1 base, and 9 bases lay between the germline ends. CDR3 region: CATSSTRSNYGYTF. CDR3 coding DNA: TGTGCCACCAGCAGTACAAGGAGTAACTATGGCTACACCTTC.

The chain has TRBV4-2 and TRBJ1-2; 9 positions agree with TRBD1. This CDR3 is 17 amino acids long. Germline assignment: CDR1 LGHNA and CDR2 YNFKEQ. V gave up 0 bases and J gave up 4 bases; unmatched junction bases: 9. The CDR3 here is CASSQDSGTGILYGYTF. CDR3 sequence (DNA): TGTGCCAGCAGCCAAGATTCCGGGACAGGGATCCTCTATGGCTACACCTTC.

The chain carries TRBV5-1 and TRBJ2-3; 7 positions match TRBD2. V dropped 4 bases and J dropped 3; count of bases not matched to a gene: 14. Germline CDR1 is SGHRS and CDR2 is YFSETQ. The CDR3 sequence is 17 residues long. CDR3 sequence: CASSLTQYQGGTDTQYF. The CDR3 bases are TGCGCCAGCAGCCTGACCCAGTATCAGGGAGGGACAGATACGCAGTATTTT. Using reference TRBV5-1 and TRBJ2-3 for the parts outside the CDR3, the full variable domain is KAGVTQTPRYLIKTRGQQVTLSCSPISGHRSVSWYQQTPGQGLQFLFEYFSETQRNKGNFPGRFSGRQFSNSRSEMNVSTLELGDSALYLCASSLTQYQGGTDTQYFGPGTRLTVL.

This clone showed up just a few times. The rearrangement joins TRBV19 to TRBJ1-1; D is possibly TRBD1 (6 bases). Trimming left V 6 bases short and J 5 bases short, with 13 bases between. From germline, CDR1 is LNHDA and CDR2 SQIVND (reference sequence). This CDR3 has 13 amino acids. CDR3 protein: CASRQGPLTEAFF. The DNA for the CDR3 is TGTGCCAGTAGGCAGGGGCCTCTGACTGAAGCTTTCTTT.

CDR3 protein: CASSLKGQERSEKLFF. The DNA of the CDR3 is TGTGCCAGCAGCCTAAAGGGACAGGAGAGGAGTGAAAAACTGTTTTTT. This chain uses TRBV5-6 with TRBJ1-4; 8 bases are shared with TRBD1. This CDR3 comprises 16 residues. With 4 bases clipped from V and 7 bases from J, the junction kept 12 bases outside the gene matches. Per the germline V gene, CDR1 is SGHDT and CDR2 is YYEEEE.

The J gene is TRBJ2-1, the V gene TRBV9, with D unresolved. This CDR3 has 15 amino acids. The V and J ends lost 4 bases and 0 bases respectively, with 11 bases between them. The germline CDR1 and CDR2 sequences are SGDLS and YYNGEE. The CDR3 DNA follows: TGTGCCAGCAGCCGAGAGGCATACTCCTACAATGAGCAGTTCTTC. Translated, it gives CASSREAYSYNEQFF.

This clone was observed once. The rearrangement uses TRBV11-3 and TRBJ1-1, with 8 bases identical to TRBD1. The CDR3 sequence is 15 residues long. Germline values: CDR1 SGHNT, CDR2 YENEEA. The V gene end was trimmed by 5 bases and the J gene end by 0 bases; junction bases not matched to a gene: 5. CDR3 in amino acids: CASSVSGGLNTEAFF. In DNA, the CDR3 is TGTGCCAGCAGCGTTTCAGGGGGCCTGAACACTGAAGCTTTCTTT.

This clone has a handful of counts. The chain couples TRBV15 to TRBJ2-3, with D possibly matching TRBD1 (5 bases). Germline lookup yields CDR1 LNHNV and CDR2 YYDKDF (reference sequence). CDR3 size: 15 residues. V lost 2 bases to trimming and J lost 2 bases, with 11 bases between them. The CDR3 DNA sequence: TGTGCCACCAGCAGAACCTCGGACAACACAGATACGCAGTATTTT. It is translated as CATSRTSDNTDTQYF.